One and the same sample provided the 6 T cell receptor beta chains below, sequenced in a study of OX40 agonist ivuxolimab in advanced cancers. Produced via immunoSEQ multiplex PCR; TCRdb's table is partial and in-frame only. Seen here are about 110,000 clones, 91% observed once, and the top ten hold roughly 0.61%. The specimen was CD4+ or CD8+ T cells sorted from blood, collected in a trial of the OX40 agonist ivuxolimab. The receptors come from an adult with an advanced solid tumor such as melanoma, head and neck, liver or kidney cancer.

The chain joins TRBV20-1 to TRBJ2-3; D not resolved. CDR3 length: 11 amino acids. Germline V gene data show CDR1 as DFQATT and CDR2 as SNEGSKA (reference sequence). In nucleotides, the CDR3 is TGCAGCGTTGAGGGCACAGATACGCAGTATTTT. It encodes CSVEGTDTQYF.

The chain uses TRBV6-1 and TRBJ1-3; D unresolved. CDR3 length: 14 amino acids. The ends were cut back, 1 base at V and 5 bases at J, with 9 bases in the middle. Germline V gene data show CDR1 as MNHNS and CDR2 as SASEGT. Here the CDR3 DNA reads TGTGCCAGCAGTGAAGGGCCCCGTCGAAACACCATATATTTT. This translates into CASSEGPRRNTIYF.

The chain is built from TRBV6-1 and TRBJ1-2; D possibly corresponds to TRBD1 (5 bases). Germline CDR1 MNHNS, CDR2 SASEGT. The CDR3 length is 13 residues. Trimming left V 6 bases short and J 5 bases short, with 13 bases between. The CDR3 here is CASRRGSAYGYTF. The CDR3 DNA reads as TGTGCCAGCAGGAGGGGATCAGCATATGGCTACACCTTC.

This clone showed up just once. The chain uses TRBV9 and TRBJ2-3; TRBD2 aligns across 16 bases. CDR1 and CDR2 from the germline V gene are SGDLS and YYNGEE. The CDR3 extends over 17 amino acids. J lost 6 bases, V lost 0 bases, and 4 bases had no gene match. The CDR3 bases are TGTGCCAGCAGCGTAGAGCTGGGACTAGCGGGAGGGGATACGCAGTATTTT. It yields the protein CASSVELGLAGGDTQYF.

The CDR3 DNA sequence: TGTGCCAGCAGCCGTGGACTAGCGGGAGGTTTAAGCTCCTACGAGCAGTACTTC. It codes for CASSRGLAGGLSSYEQYF. The chain is built from TRBV7-6 and TRBJ2-7; 14 bases align to TRBD2. The CDR3 has 18 residues. V lost 5 bases, J lost 0 bases, and 9 bases stayed unmatched. The germline CDR1 and CDR2 sequences are SGHVS and FNYEAQ.

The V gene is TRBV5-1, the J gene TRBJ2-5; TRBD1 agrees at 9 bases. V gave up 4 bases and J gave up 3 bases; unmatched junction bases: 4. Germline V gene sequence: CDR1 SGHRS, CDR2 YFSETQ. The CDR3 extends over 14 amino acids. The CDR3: CASSRDRVEETQYF. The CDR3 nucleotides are TGCGCCAGCAGCCGGGACAGGGTGGAAGAGACCCAGTACTTC.